This T cell receptor (beta chain) came from a study of metastatic and nonmetastatic thyroid tumors. There were no patients who had received any treatment before thyroid surgery. Via MiXCR, TCRdb re-called the PCR reads. The profile covers approximately 30,000 clones, with about 25% appearing a single time and around 2.5% taken by the ten largest. Sequences were obtained from blood. The receptor was derived from a female donor with papillary thyroid cancer or a benign thyroid nodule (not recorded which). Some clones in this sample may be carry-over from other donors' samples.

CDR3 sequence (DNA): TGTGCCAGCGGACGGGACGTGTACTACGAGCAGTACTTC. As protein: CASGRDVYYEQYF. The chain recombines TRBV6-1 with TRBJ2-7; D tentatively fits TRBD1 or TRBD2 (5 bases each). The V gene lost 8 bases and the J gene lost 3 bases, with 14 bases spanning the gap. This CDR3 comprises 13 residues. Germline V gene sequence: CDR1 MNHNS, CDR2 SASEGT.